Below are 5 T cell receptor beta chains sequenced from a single sample in a study of blood T cell repertoires in COVID-19. The table came from immunoSEQ multiplex PCR; TCRdb's copy has only in-frame clones and leaves some out. The sample includes some 290,000 clones, 90% of them seen just once. The specimen sequenced was peripheral blood. Receptors originate from a woman aged 40 to 50 with COVID-19, enrolled during active disease.

This sequence joins TRBV24-1 and TRBJ2-3; a weak D match, TRBD2 (5 bases). CDR1 is KGHDR and CDR2 is SFDVKD in the germline V gene. The CDR3 runs to 15 residues. V was shortened by 4 bases and J by 3 bases, with 13 bases between the two germline ends. The CDR3: CATSEPRGDTDTQYF. The CDR3 DNA sequence: TGTGCCACCAGTGAACCCCGGGGAGATACAGATACGCAGTATTTT.

This rearrangement joins TRBV5-1 to TRBJ2-7; TRBD2 matches at 13 bases. Germline-derived CDR1 and CDR2 are SGHRS and YFSETQ. The CDR3 totals 16 residues. With V trimmed by 4 bases and J by 0 bases, 4 bases remained unmatched. The CDR3 is CASSGGTSGASYEQYF. Written as DNA, the CDR3 is TGCGCCAGCAGCGGAGGGACTAGCGGGGCCTCCTACGAGCAGTACTTC. Combining the CDR3 with reference TRBV5-1 and TRBJ2-7 gives the whole variable domain KAGVTQTPRYLIKTRGQQVTLSCSPISGHRSVSWYQQTPGQGLQFLFEYFSETQRNKGNFPGRFSGRQFSNSRSEMNVSTLELGDSALYLCASSGGTSGASYEQYFGPGTRLTVT.

This clone was counted between two and nine times. In DNA form, the CDR3 reads TGTGCCAGCAGGAATGACAGGGTGGGGGGGCAGTACTTC. It encodes CASRNDRVGGQYF. This sequence joins TRBV6-5 and TRBJ2-7, with D possibly matching TRBD1 (7 bases). V gave up 6 bases and J gave up 9 bases, with 18 bases separating them. The CDR3 has 13 amino acids. Germline-derived CDR1 and CDR2 are MNHEY and SVGAGI.

The chain combines TRBV5-6 with TRBJ1-1; the D gene is possibly TRBD1 (5 bases). The V gene lost 4 bases and the J gene lost 6 bases, with 13 bases spanning the gap. The V gene's germline CDR1 is SGHDT and CDR2 YYEEEE. This CDR3 spans 13 amino acids. The CDR3 DNA sequence: TGTGCCAGCAGCCTACAGGATTTCGCTGAAGCTTTCTTT. Translated: CASSLQDFAEAFF. Full variable domain (remainder filled in from reference TRBV5-6 and TRBJ1-1): DAGVTQSPTHLIKTRGQQVTLRCSPKSGHDTVSWYQQALGQGPQFIFQYYEEEERQRGNFPDRFSGHQFPNYSSELNVNALLLGDSALYLCASSLQDFAEAFFGQGTRLTVV.

The sample holds a few counts of this clone. The chain recombines TRBV20-1 with TRBJ1-5, with unresolved D. CDR3 length: 8 amino acids. Trimming left V 7 bases short and J 15 bases short, with 10 bases between. Germline V CDR1 and CDR2: DFQATT, SNEGSKA (reference sequence). The CDR3 DNA reads as TGCAGTGTACCACCGGGGCATTTT. This gives the protein CSVPPGHF.